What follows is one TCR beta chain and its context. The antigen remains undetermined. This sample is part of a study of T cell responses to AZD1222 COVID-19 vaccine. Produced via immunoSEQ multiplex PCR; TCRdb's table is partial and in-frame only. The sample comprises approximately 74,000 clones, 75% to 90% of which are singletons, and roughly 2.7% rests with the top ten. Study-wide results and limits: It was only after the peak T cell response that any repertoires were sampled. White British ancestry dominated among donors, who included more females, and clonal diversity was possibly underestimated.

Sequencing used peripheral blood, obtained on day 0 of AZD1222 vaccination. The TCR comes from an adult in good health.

The CDR3 is CASSYRGGELFF. The DNA for the CDR3 is TGTGCCAGCAGCTACAGGGGCGGGGAGCTGTTTTTT. V and J are TRBV7-6 and TRBJ2-2; 7 nucleotides align to TRBD1. V gave up 4 bases and J gave up 7 bases; unmatched junction bases: 0. The CDR3 sequence is 12 residues long. Germline assignment: CDR1 SGHVS and CDR2 FNYEAQ.